The sequence of this T cell receptor beta chain was determined in a study of blood T cell repertoires in COVID-19. Study context: Researchers got acute and convalescent COVID-19 samples from the United States, Italy and Spain.

Enrolled through a virtual design, the participants were between about 18 and 100 years of age and came from under 25 US areas. Assignments of participants to cohorts depended upon their own reported clinical history. This clone was recorded only once. The germline CDR1 and CDR2 sequences are MGHRA and YSYEKL. The junction had 11 bases not matched to a gene; V was cut back by 5 bases and J by 3 bases. CDR3 length: 18 amino acids. In the original analysis: Nucleated cell counts were estimated from reference gene primer amplification. Clones were read by immunoSEQ multiplex PCR, and TCRdb kept only the in-frame ones, dropping some. The V and J calls and clone size were taken over from that table, and D and trimming were inferred from the DNA. The table has roughly 230,000 clones, about four fifths seen once.

What was sequenced was PBMCs or T cells enriched from blood (not recorded which). This sequence originates from a woman aged 55-70 years who had recovered from COVID-19. This chain joins TRBV4-1 and TRBJ2-1; 12 nucleotides line up with TRBD2. The CDR3 coding sequence is TGCGCCAGCAGCGGGCCTTTAAGGACTAGCGGGGTCTACAATGAGCAGTTCTTC. Amino acids: CASSGPLRTSGVYNEQFF.